This T cell receptor (beta chain) was identified during a study of blood T cell repertoires in COVID-19 (dated by TCRdb to the early 2020s). Background on the whole study: Samples from collaborators originated in the United States, Italy and Spain and spanned both the acute and convalescent phases of COVID-19. The material from the prospective study consisted of cDNA or gDNA derived from T cells, B-cell-depleted T cells, or PBMCs. The dataset comprised deeply sampled blood TCRbeta repertoires from subjects exposed to, actively infected with, or recovered from COVID-19. A freely available public database, intended as a resource for researchers studying the immune response to SARS-CoV-2, is where the repertoires were released. Samples were obtained from the ongoing ImmuneRACE study (first 160 participants) and from approximately 1,200 subjects provided by 6 global collaborators. A de-identified subject ID, COVID-19 status, age in years and sex were almost always included in the sample metadata. Where available, HLA class I and class II types were taken from metadata supplied by the sample provider and were not determined by assay-based typing.

Whole blood was collected in K2EDTA tubes by collaborating institutions according to the institutions' own protocols. For TCRbeta analysis, collaborators shipped samples as frozen whole blood, isolated PBMCs, or DNA extracted from either of those sample types. For this clone: No antigen is known for it. No much larger clone exists at a distance of one base, and base qualities are not known.

What the work shows at the level of the full study, not this receptor alone: Clinical and demographic metadata were provided uncurated, with the amount varying by source and participant.

TCRbeta CDR3 regions were amplified from genomic DNA using the immunoSEQ Assay, a bias-controlled multiplex PCR. In the original analysis: The number of nucleated cells in each sample was estimated from the amplification of reference gene primers within the assay. To quantify the absolute abundance of each unique TCRbeta CDR3 rearrangement, sequence reads were collapsed and filtered. Productive Simpson clonality was computed per sample as the square root of Simpson's diversity index over productive rearrangements. TCRdb provides this immuneACCESS table in a form limited to in-frame rearrangements. Some clones are lacking; in checked studies, under half of them reflect an unresolved V gene, and why the rest are absent is not known. V, J and clone size derive from that table, while D and trimming were established from the DNA sequence. This sample lists 140,000 to 150,000 clones; about 85% were detected once. The ten largest clonotypes hold less than 50% of the sample.

There are 15 amino acids in the CDR3, from cysteine to phenylalanine inclusive. Only the CDR3 DNA stays, 45 bases, in frame from base 1. CDR1 and CDR2, looked up from the germline V gene, are SGHTA and FQGNSA. The junction shows trimming of 8 bases on V and 2 bases on J, and the gene matches do not reach 10 bases of it. Sequences were obtained from peripheral blood. This sequence was found in a human donor in a cohort sampled during active COVID-19. The chain links TRBV7-2 with TRBJ1-2; 8 junctional bases match TRBD1. The DNA sequence is given as TGTGCCAGCCTCCTGTCTCAGGGGGCGAACTATGGCTACACCTTC. Protein translation: CASLLSQGANYGYTF.